The 16 T cell receptor beta chains presented below share a single source sample, sequenced in a study of T-cell reconstitution after alpha-beta-depleted transplantation in children. Unique molecular identifiers were built into the TCRbeta library. TCRdb re-derived calls from the PCR reads in MiXCR, one entry per CDR3 protein. Among approximately 520,000 distinct CDR3 sequences, over 9.5% were seen once, and the ten largest hold 13% to 15%. Sequencing was performed on PBMCs, mostly from graft donor cells, taken 180 days after TCRalphabeta/CD19-depleted stem cell transplant. These receptors were taken from a female patient aged 2-15 years who had a stem cell transplant for aplastic anemia, so the T cells may come from the graft donor.

CDR3 sequence: CASSLSGPGGEQYF. CDR3 DNA: TGTGCCAGCAGTCTCAGCGGGCCCGGCGGCGAGCAGTACTTC. This chain connects TRBV28 to TRBJ2-7, with D perhaps matching TRBD2 (6 bases). V was clipped by 5 bases and J by 6 bases, with 17 bases between them. The CDR3 spans 14 residues. Germline assignment: CDR1 MDHEN and CDR2 SYDVKM.

The J gene is TRBJ2-1, the V gene TRBV6-2 or TRBV6-3; TRBD1 agrees at 7 bases. The CDR3 is 13 amino acids. Germline V gene sequence: CDR1 MNHEY, CDR2 SVGEGT. J lost 6 bases, V lost 5 bases, and 4 bases had no gene match. The DNA for the CDR3 is TGTGCCAGCAGTCAGGGGGTCCGCAATGAGCAGTTCTTC. This encodes CASSQGVRNEQFF.

The chain employs TRBV28 and TRBJ1-3; TRBD1 is a possible D gene (5 bases). The CDR3 extends over 16 amino acids. Germline V gene lookup returns CDR1 MDHEN and CDR2 SYDVKM. V lost 6 bases, J lost 2 bases, and 17 bases lay in between. As DNA, the CDR3 is TGTGCCAGCAGGGGAGACAGCTGGGTCCCTGGAAACACCATATATTTT. Protein product: CASRGDSWVPGNTIYF.

V gene TRBV6-5 combines with J gene TRBJ1-1; D gene unclear. This CDR3 has 16 amino acids. Trimming took off 0 bases at V and 5 bases at J, with 16 bases between the two ends. Germline assignment: CDR1 MNHEY and CDR2 SVGAGI. The CDR3 spells CASSYSRASPRTEAFF. The CDR3 DNA reads as TGTGCCAGCAGTTACTCTAGGGCGTCCCCGCGGACTGAAGCTTTCTTT.

Many counts were recorded for this clonotype. The V call is TRBV20-1, the J call TRBJ1-5; D unresolved. Trimming shortened V by 0 bases and J by 0 bases, and 12 bases separated the two germline ends. This CDR3 contains 16 residues. Germline CDR1 reads DFQATT; CDR2 reads SNEGSKA (reference sequence). DNA for the CDR3: TGCAGTGCTAGAGATTCCGGCAGATATAGCAATCAGCCCCAGCATTTT. Translated, it gives CSARDSGRYSNQPQHF.

There are many counts of this clonotype. J is TRBJ1-4 and V is TRBV28; no firm D call. The CDR3 has 14 residues. Germline V gene data show CDR1 as MDHEN and CDR2 as SYDVKM. V lost 8 bases and J 3 bases, leaving 13 bases between the germline ends. The CDR3 here is CASLSGLANEKLFF. The CDR3 region has the DNA TGTGCCAGCCTATCGGGTTTGGCTAATGAAAAACTGTTTTTT.

This clonotype was observed a handful of times. V and J are TRBV20-1 and TRBJ2-1, with TRBD1 matching over 11 bases. Per the germline V gene, CDR1 is DFQATT and CDR2 is SNEGSKA (reference sequence). CDR3 length equals 15 residues. Losses at the gene ends were 3 bases for V and 4 bases for J; bases not matched to a gene: 5. For the CDR3, the DNA is TGCAGTGCTAGGGACAGGGGGCCTCTTTACAATGAGCAGTTCTTC. Encoded protein: CSARDRGPLYNEQFF.

This clonotype showed up just a few times. V is TRBV20-1 and J is TRBJ2-1, with TRBD2 identical over 8 bases. Germline values: CDR1 DFQATT, CDR2 SNEGSKA (reference sequence). This CDR3 is 16 amino acids long. With 3 bases clipped from V and 7 bases from J, the junction kept 14 bases outside the gene matches. CDR3 sequence: CSARREREFLWNEQFF. The DNA for the CDR3 is TGCAGTGCTAGGAGGGAGCGGGAGTTTTTATGGAATGAGCAGTTCTTC.

The chain couples TRBV18 to TRBJ2-7; 7 bases fit TRBD1. This CDR3 has 13 residues. Germline loops: CDR1 KGHSH, CDR2 LQKENI. The V and J ends lost 1 base and 5 bases, in that order; junction bases with no gene match: 2. CDR3 residues: CASSPQGTDEQYV. The CDR3 DNA sequence: TGTGCCAGCTCACCACAGGGGACAGACGAGCAGTACGTC.

On this clonotype: This may be a read error: a much more frequent sequence differs by one nucleotide. This sequence joins TRBV29-1 and TRBJ2-1; maybe TRBD1 (5 bases). The CDR3 runs to 13 residues. CDR1 and CDR2 (germline): SQVTM, ANQGSEA. V was trimmed by 6 bases and J by 2 bases, leaving 11 bases between them. The CDR3 loop is CSVRTSPYNEQFF. The CDR3 DNA reads as TGCAGCGTGAGGACAAGCCCCTACAATGAGCAGTTCTTC.

Of note for this clonotype: One base away lies a much larger clone, so this may be a sequencing read error. The rearrangement uses TRBV28 and TRBJ2-6; TRBD1 is a possible D gene (5 bases). Germline values: CDR1 MDHEN, CDR2 SYDVKM. This CDR3 spans 15 amino acids. CDR3 in DNA: TGTGCCAGCAGTTTAAGGTCCTCTGGGGCCAACGGCCTGACTTTC. It codes for CASSLRSSGANGLTF.

The V and J genes are TRBV5-1 and TRBJ2-6, with 9 bases lining up with TRBD1. There are 18 residues in the CDR3. V dropped 4 bases and J dropped 0; count of bases not matched to a gene: 8. Germline CDR1 and CDR2: SGHRS and YFSETQ. The DNA of the CDR3 is TGCGCCAGCAGCGGTCGGACAGGGGTCGGCTCTGGGGCCAACGTCCTGACTTTC. Its translation: CASSGRTGVGSGANVLTF.

This clonotype has just a few counts. V is TRBV6-2 or TRBV6-3 and J is TRBJ2-1, with D possibly matching TRBD1 (6 bases). Germline V gene data show CDR1 as MNHEY and CDR2 as SVGEGT. This CDR3 is built from 14 residues. V shed 2 bases and J shed 12 bases, with 17 bases lying between them. The CDR3 sequence is CASSYPSGRGGQFF. CDR3 coding DNA: TGTGCCAGCAGTTACCCAAGCGGAAGAGGGGGGCAGTTCTTC.

This clonotype was seen only a few times. The V call is TRBV5-6, the J call TRBJ1-5, with TRBD1 as a possible D gene (5 bases). Germline values: CDR1 SGHDT, CDR2 YYEEEE. The CDR3 is 17 amino acids. V lost 4 bases and J 1 base, leaving 18 bases between the germline ends. The CDR3 loop reads CASSIRLGAASNQPQHF. The CDR3 DNA sequence: TGTGCCAGCAGCATCCGCCTTGGGGCAGCGAGCAATCAGCCCCAGCATTTT.

This clonotype has at least ten counts. The chain uses TRBV5-1 and TRBJ2-7, with 8 bases fitting TRBD1. The CDR3 is 14 residues long. J lost 4 bases, V lost 1 base, and 4 bases had no gene match. Germline loops: CDR1 SGHRS, CDR2 YFSETQ. The CDR3 here is CASSLQGAAYEQYF. In DNA, the CDR3 is TGCGCCAGCAGCTTGCAGGGGGCCGCTTACGAGCAGTACTTC.

This chain uses TRBV7-2 with TRBJ1-5; 8 positions match TRBD1. Germline CDR1 SGHTA, CDR2 FQGNSA. V lost 4 bases, J lost 7 bases, and 6 bases stayed unmatched. The CDR3 totals 14 residues. The chain's CDR3 is CASSSQGAGQPQHF. CDR3 bases: TGTGCCAGCAGCTCCCAGGGGGCCGGGCAGCCCCAGCATTTT.